This T cell receptor beta chain was captured by sequencing in a study of blood T cell repertoires in COVID-19. For the study at large: Sources were T cells, B-cell-depleted T cells, or PBMCs; the material itself was cDNA or gDNA.

Germline V gene data show CDR1 as SGHRS and CDR2 as YFSETQ. Trimming shortened V by 4 bases and J by 6 bases, and 18 bases separated the two germline ends. The CDR3 is 15 residues long. The protocol was immunoSEQ multiplex PCR, while the TCRdb copy is restricted to in-frame clones and leaves out a portion. Among approximately 110,000 clones, over 70% were seen once, and the ten largest hold roughly 4.7%. This chain connects TRBV5-1 to TRBJ2-3, with a tentative D call TRBD1 (6 bases). This sequence originates from a human donor in a cohort sampled during active or convalescent COVID-19. Input material: peripheral blood. CDR3: CASSQQGSFTDTQYF. For the CDR3, the DNA is TGCGCCAGCAGCCAACAGGGAAGTTTCACGGATACGCAGTATTTT.